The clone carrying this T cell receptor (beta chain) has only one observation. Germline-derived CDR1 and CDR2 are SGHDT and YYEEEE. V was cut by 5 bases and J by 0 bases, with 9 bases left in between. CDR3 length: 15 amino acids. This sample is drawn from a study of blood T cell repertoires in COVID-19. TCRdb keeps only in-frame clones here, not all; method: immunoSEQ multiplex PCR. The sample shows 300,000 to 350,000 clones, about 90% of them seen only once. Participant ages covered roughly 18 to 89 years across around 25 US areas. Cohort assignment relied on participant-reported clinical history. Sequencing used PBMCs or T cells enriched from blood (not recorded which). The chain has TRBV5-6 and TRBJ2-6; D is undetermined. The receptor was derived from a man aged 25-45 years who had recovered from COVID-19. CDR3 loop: CASSITYSGANVLTF. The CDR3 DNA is TGTGCCAGCAGTATAACTTACTCTGGGGCCAACGTCCTGACTTTC.